The T cell receptor (beta chain) described here comes from a study of blood T cell repertoires in COVID-19. Study-wide background: Sites in the United States, Italy and Spain provided acute and convalescent COVID-19 samples. The analysed material was cDNA or gDNA that came from T cells, B-cell-depleted T cells, or PBMCs.

In the original analysis: Nucleated cell number was recorded as an estimate derived from reference gene primer amplification. Only in-frame clones appear in the TCRdb table, and some are missing; sequencing was by immunoSEQ multiplex PCR. The V and J calls and clone size come from that table; D and trimming were worked out from the DNA. The repertoire includes around 71,000 clones, more than 75% of them detected once, and around 30% sits in the top ten. Looked up from germline, CDR1 is LGHNA and CDR2 is YSLEER. J lost 14 bases, V lost 2 bases, and 12 bases had no gene match. This CDR3 spans 15 amino acids. This clone has a count of ten or more.

The sample comprised peripheral blood. The origin of this receptor is an elderly woman with active or convalescent COVID-19. The genes are TRBV4-3 and TRBJ2-3, with 11 bases matching TRBD2. The CDR3: CASSQPGTSGVTRYF. DNA of the CDR3: TGCGCCAGCAGCCAACCCGGGACTAGCGGTGTCACCCGGTATTTT.